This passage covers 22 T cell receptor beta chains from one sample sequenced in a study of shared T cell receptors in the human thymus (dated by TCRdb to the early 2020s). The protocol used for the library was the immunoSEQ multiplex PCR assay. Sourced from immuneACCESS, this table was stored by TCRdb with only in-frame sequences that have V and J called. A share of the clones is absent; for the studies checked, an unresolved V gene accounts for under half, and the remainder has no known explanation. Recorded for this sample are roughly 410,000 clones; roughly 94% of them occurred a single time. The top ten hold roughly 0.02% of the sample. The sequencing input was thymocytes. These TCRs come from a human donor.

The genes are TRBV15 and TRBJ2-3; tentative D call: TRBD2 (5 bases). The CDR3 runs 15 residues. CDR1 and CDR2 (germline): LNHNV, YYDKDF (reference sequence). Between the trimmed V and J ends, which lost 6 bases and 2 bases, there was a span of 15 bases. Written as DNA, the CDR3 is TGTGCCACCAGGCGAGGGCGGAGGATCACAGATACGCAGTATTTT. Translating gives CATRRGRRITDTQYF.

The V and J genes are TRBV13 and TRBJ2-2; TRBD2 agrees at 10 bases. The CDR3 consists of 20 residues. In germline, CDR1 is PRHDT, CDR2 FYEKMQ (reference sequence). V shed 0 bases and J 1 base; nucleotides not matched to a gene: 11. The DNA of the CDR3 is TGTGCCAGCAGCTTAGGGATCGAGCGGGAGGGCCCCTTGAACACCGGGGAGCTGTTTTTT. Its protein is CASSLGIEREGPLNTGELFF.

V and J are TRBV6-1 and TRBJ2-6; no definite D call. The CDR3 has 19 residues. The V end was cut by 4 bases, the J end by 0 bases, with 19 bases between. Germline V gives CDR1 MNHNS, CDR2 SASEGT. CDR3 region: CASSGRDTPHPSGANVLTF. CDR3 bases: TGTGCCAGCAGTGGAAGAGACACGCCGCATCCCTCTGGGGCCAACGTCCTGACTTTC.

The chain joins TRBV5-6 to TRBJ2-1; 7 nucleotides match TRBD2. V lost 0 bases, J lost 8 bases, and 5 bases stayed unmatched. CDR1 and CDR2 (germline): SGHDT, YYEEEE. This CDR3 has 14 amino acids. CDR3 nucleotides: TGTGCCAGCAGCTTGGGACTAGCAAGCGATGAGCAGTTCTTC. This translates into CASSLGLASDEQFF.

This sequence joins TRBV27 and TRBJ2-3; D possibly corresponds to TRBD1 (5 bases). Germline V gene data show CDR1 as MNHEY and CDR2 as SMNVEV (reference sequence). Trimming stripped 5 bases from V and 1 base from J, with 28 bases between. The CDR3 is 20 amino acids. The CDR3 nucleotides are TGTGCCAGCAGTGGATACGACAAAACAGGAAACCCCTGGGGCACAGATACGCAGTATTTT. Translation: CASSGYDKTGNPWGTDTQYF.

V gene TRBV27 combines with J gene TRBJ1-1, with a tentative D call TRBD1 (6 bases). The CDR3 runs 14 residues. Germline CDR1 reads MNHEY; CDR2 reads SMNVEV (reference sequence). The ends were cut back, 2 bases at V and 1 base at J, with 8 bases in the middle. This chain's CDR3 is CASSLAGANTEAFF. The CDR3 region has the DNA TGTGCCAGCAGTTTAGCAGGGGCGAACACTGAAGCTTTCTTT.

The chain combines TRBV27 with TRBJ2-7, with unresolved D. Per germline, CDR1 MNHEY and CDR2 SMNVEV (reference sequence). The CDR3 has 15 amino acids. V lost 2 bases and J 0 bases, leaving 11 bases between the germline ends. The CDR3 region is CASSLTVETSYEQYF. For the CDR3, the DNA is TGTGCCAGCAGTTTAACTGTAGAGACCTCCTACGAGCAGTACTTC.

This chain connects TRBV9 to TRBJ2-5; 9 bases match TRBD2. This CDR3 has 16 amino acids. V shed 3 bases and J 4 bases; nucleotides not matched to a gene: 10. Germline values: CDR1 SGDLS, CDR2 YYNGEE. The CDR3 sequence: CASSASVSGRRETQYF. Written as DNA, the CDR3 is TGTGCCAGCAGCGCTAGCGTGAGCGGGAGGCGAGAGACCCAGTACTTC.

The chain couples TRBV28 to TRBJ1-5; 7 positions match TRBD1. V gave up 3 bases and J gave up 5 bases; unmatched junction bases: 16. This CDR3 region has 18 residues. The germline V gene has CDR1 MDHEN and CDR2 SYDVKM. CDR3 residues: CASSFNPLSRGTDQPQHF. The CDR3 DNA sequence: TGTGCCAGCAGTTTTAACCCCTTGAGCAGGGGGACTGATCAGCCCCAGCATTTT.

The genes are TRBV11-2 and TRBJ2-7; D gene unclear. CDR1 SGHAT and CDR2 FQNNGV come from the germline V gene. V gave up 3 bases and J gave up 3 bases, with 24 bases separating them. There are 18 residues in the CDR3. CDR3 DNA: TGTGCCAGCAGCTTGTGGGTTGGACGCCGGGTGGGGAACTACGAGCAGTACTTC. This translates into CASSLWVGRRVGNYEQYF.

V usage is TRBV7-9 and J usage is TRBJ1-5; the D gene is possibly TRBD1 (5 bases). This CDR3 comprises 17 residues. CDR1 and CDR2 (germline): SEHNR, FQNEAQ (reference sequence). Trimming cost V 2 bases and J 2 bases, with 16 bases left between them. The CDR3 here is CASSLSTGQARNQPQHF. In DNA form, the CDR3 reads TGTGCCAGCAGCTTAAGCACCGGACAAGCGCGCAATCAGCCCCAGCATTTT.

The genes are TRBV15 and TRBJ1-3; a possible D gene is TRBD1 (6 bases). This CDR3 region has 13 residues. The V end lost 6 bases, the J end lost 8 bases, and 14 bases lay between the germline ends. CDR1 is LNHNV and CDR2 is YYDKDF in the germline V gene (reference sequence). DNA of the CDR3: TGTGCCACCAGGGCAGGGGCCGGTCACACCATATATTTT. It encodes CATRAGAGHTIYF.

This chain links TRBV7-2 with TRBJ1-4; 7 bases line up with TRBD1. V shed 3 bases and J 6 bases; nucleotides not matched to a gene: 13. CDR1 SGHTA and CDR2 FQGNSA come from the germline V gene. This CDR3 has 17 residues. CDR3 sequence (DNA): TGTGCCAGCAGCTTCGGCAGGGGGGGTTCTAAAGATGAAAAACTGTTTTTT. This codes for CASSFGRGGSKDEKLFF. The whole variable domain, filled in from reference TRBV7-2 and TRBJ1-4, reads GAGVSQSPSNKVTEKGKDVELRCDPISGHTALYWYRQSLGQGLEFLIYFQGNSAPDKSGLPSDRFSAERTGGSVSTLTIQRTQQEDSAVYLCASSFGRGGSKDEKLFFGSGTQLSVL.

DNA of the CDR3: TGTGCCAGTAGTCACTGCAGGGAATCCCCCCCAGATACGCAGTATTTT. It yields the protein CASSHCRESPPDTQYF. This chain links TRBV19 with TRBJ2-3, with D possibly TRBD1 on 5 matching bases. The CDR3 loop spans 16 amino acids. The germline V and J ends were trimmed by 5 bases and 4 bases, with 19 bases remaining between them. Germline V gene data show CDR1 as LNHDA and CDR2 as SQIVND (reference sequence).

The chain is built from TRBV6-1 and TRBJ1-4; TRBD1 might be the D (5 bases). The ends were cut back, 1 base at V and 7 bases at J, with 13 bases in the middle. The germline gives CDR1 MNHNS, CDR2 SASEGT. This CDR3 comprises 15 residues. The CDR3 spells CASSEGAGLVEKLFF. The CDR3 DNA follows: TGTGCCAGCAGTGAAGGGGCAGGGCTTGTTGAAAAACTGTTTTTT.

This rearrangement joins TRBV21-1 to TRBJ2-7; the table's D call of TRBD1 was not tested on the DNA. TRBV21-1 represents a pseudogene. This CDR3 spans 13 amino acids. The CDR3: CASNRGSWDEQYF. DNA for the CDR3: TGTGCCAGCAACAGGGGGAGTTGGGACGAGCAGTACTTC.

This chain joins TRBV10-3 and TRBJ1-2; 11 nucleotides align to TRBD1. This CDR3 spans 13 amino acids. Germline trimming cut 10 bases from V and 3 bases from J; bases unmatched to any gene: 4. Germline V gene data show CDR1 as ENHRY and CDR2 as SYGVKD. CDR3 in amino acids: CATPGQGDYGYTF. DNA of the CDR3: TGTGCCACCCCGGGACAGGGGGACTATGGCTACACCTTC.

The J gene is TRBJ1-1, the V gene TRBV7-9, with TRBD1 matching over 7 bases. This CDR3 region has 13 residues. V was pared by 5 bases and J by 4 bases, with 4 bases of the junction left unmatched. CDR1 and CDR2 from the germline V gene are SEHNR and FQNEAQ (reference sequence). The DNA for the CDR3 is TGTGCCAGCAGCCAGGGGGTCGGCACTGAAGCTTTCTTT. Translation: CASSQGVGTEAFF.

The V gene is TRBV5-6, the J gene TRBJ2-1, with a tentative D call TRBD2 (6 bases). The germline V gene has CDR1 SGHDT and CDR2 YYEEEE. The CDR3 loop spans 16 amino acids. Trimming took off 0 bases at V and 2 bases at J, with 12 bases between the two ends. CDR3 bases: TGTGCCAGCAGCTTGGTGTACGGGAGTCCCTACAATGAGCAGTTCTTC. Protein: CASSLVYGSPYNEQFF.

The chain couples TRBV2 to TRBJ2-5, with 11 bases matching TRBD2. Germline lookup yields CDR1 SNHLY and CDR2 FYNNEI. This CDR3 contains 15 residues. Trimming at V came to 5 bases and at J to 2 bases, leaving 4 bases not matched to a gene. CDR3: CASSRLAGNQETQYF. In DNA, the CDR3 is TGTGCCAGCAGTCGACTAGCGGGAAATCAAGAGACCCAGTACTTC.

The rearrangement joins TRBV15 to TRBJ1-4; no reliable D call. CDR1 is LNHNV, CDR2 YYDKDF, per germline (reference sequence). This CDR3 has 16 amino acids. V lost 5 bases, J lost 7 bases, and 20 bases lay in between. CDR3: CATSRSFGGRSEKLFF. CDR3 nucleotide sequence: TGTGCCACCAGCCGTTCATTCGGCGGGCGGAGTGAAAAACTGTTTTTT.

Here the CDR3 reads CAAGRTGAPGELFF. CDR3 DNA sequence: TGTGCCGCGGGTCGTACAGGGGCGCCCGGGGAGCTGTTTTTT. The rearrangement joins TRBV10-3 to TRBJ2-2; TRBD1 aligns across 7 bases. V shed 11 bases and J 6 bases; nucleotides not matched to a gene: 12. Germline V gives CDR1 ENHRY, CDR2 SYGVKD. The CDR3 covers 14 residues.